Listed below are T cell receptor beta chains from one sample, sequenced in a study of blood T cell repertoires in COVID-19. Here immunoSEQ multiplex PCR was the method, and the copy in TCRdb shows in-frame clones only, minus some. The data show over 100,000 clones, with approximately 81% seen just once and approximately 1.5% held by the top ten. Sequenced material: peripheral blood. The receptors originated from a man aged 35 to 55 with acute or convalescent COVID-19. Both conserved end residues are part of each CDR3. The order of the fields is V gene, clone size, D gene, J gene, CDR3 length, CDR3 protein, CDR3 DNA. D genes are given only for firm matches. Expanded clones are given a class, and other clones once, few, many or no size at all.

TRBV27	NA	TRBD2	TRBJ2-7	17	CASNPKSGREGRYEQYF	TGTGCCAGCAATCCTAAAAGCGGGAGGGAAGGGAGATACGAGCAGTACTTC
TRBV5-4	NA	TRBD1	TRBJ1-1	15	CASSYHRGRFTEAFF	TGTGCCAGCAGCTACCACAGGGGAAGGTTCACTGAAGCTTTCTTT
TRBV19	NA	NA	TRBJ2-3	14	CASSIGGSQDTQYF	TGTGCCAGTAGTATAGGAGGTTCCCAAGATACGCAGTATTTT
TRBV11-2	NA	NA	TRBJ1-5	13	CASSLGRNQPQHF	TGTGCCAGCAGCTTAGGTAGAAATCAGCCCCAGCATTTT
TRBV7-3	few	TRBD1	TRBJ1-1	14	CASSQTGQVKEAFF	TGTGCCAGCAGTCAAACGGGACAGGTCAAGGAAGCTTTCTTT
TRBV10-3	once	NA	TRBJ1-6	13	CAISRTADSPLHF	TGTGCCATCTCGAGGACAGCGGATTCACCCCTCCACTTT
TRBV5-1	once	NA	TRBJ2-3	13	CASSLTRSDTQYF	TGCGCCAGCAGCCTTACTAGATCTGATACGCAGTATTTT
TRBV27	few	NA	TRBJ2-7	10	CASSFNEQYF	TGTGCCAGCAGTTTCAACGAGCAGTACTTC
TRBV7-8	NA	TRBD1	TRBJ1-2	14	CASRPRTGTGGYTF	TGTGCCAGCAGGCCGAGGACAGGGACCGGCGGCTACACCTTC
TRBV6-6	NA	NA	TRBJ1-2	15	CASSYSPGDSYGYTF	TGTGCCAGCAGTTACTCCCCGGGGGATTCCTATGGCTACACCTTC
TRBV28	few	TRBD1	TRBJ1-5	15	CASSPRTGGSQPQHF	TGTGCCAGCAGTCCTCGGACAGGGGGCTCTCAGCCCCAGCATTTT
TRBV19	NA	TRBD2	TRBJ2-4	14	CATQTSGGPGAQYF	TGTGCCACTCAGACTAGCGGGGGCCCCGGGGCTCAGTACTTC
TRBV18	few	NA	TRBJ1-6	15	CASSPPQAYNSPLHF	TGTGCCAGCTCACCCCCACAGGCCTATAATTCACCCCTCCACTTT
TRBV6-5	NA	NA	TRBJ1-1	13	CASKGEGSTEAFF	TGTGCCAGCAAAGGTGAGGGCAGCACTGAAGCTTTCTTT
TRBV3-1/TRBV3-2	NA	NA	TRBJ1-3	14	CASSPTSSGNTIYF	TGTGCCAGCAGTCCAACCAGTTCCGGAAACACCATATATTTT
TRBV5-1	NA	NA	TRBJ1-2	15	CASSLGTTGSYGYTF	TGCGCCAGCAGCTTGGGGACGACGGGGAGCTATGGCTACACCTTC
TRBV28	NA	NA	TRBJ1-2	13	CASRPTANYGYTF	TGTGCCAGCAGGCCGACAGCTAACTATGGCTACACCTTC
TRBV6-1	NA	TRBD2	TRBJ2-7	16	CASSGGLAGLAYEQYF	TGTGCCAGCAGTGGGGGGCTAGCGGGGCTAGCCTACGAGCAGTACTTC
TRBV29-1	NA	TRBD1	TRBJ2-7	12	CSSVGTGDEQYF	TGCAGCTCCGTTGGGACAGGGGACGAGCAGTACTTC
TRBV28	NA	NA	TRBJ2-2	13	CASSLAVTGELFF	TGTGCCAGCAGTTTAGCGGTAACCGGGGAGCTGTTTTTT
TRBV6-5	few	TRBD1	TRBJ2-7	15	CASSTETGSSYEQYF	TGTGCCAGCAGTACTGAGACAGGGAGCTCCTACGAGCAGTACTTC
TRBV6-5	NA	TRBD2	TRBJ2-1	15	CATHSGLAGGIEQFF	TGTGCCACCCATTCGGGACTAGCGGGAGGGATTGAGCAGTTCTTC
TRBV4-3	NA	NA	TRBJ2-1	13	CASKNSYYNEQFF	TGCGCCAGCAAGAACAGCTACTACAATGAGCAGTTCTTC
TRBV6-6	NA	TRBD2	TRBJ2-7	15	CASRPGLAGGDEQYF	TGTGCCAGCAGACCGGGACTAGCGGGGGGGGACGAGCAGTACTTC
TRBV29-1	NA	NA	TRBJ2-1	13	CSVDRLAGYEQFF	TGCAGCGTTGATCGCCTAGCTGGGTATGAGCAGTTCTTC
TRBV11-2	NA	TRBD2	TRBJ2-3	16	CASSLDGRANADTQYF	TGTGCCAGCAGCTTAGACGGGAGGGCCAACGCAGATACGCAGTATTTT
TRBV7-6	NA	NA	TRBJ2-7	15	CASSLGTGIPYEQYF	TGTGCCAGCAGCTTAGGTACAGGGATCCCCTACGAGCAGTACTTC
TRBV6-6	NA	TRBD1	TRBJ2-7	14	CASSLRGLRDEQYF	TGTGCCAGCAGTCTCAGGGGGCTGAGGGACGAGCAGTACTTC
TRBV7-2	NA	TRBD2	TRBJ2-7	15	CASSLVSGSFGEQYF	TGTGCCAGCAGCTTAGTTAGCGGGAGCTTCGGGGAGCAGTACTTC
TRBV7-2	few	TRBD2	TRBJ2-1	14	CASRLAGSADEQFF	TGTGCCAGCCGTTTAGCGGGTTCAGCGGATGAGCAGTTCTTC
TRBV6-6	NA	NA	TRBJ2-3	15	CASSYSRPGTDTQYF	TGTGCCAGCAGTTACTCGAGGCCGGGGACAGATACGCAGTATTTT
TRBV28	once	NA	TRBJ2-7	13	CASRRGRRYEQYF	TGTGCCAGCAGACGAGGGCGCAGATACGAGCAGTACTTC
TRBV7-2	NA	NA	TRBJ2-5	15	CASSPLREYQETQYF	TGTGCCAGCAGCCCCCTAAGGGAGTACCAAGAGACCCAGTACTTC
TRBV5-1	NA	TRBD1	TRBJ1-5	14	CASSPQGENQPQHF	TGCGCCAGCAGCCCGCAGGGGGAGAATCAGCCCCAGCATTTT
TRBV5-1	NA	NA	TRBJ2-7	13	CASSPDTFYEQYF	TGCGCCAGCAGCCCGGACACTTTCTACGAGCAGTACTTC
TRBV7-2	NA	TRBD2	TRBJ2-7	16	CASSLRLAGGSYEQYF	TGTGCCAGCAGCTTGAGGCTAGCGGGGGGTTCCTACGAGCAGTACTTC
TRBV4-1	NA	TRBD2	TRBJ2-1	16	CASSQDSTSGRGEQFF	TGCGCCAGCAGCCAAGATTCTACTAGCGGGAGGGGAGAGCAGTTCTTC
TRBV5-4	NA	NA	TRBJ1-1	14	CASSLAEGRTEAFF	TGTGCCAGCAGCTTGGCTGAGGGAAGGACTGAAGCTTTCTTT
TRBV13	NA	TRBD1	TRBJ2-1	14	CASKTGASYNEQFF	TGTGCCAGCAAGACAGGGGCCTCCTACAATGAGCAGTTCTTC
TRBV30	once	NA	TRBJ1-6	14	CAWSVNRNNSPLHF	TGTGCCTGGAGTGTAAACAGGAATAATTCACCCCTCCACTTT
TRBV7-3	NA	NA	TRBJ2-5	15	CASSRAGKYQETQYF	TGTGCCAGCAGCCGCGCCGGGAAGTACCAAGAGACCCAGTACTTC
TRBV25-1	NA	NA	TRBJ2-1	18	CASSDRPQDLRRNNEQFF	TGTGCCAGCAGTGATCGACCCCAGGACTTACGACGTAACAATGAGCAGTTCTTC
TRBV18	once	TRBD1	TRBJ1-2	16	CASSPTRQGARDGYTF	TGTGCCAGCTCACCGACCCGACAGGGGGCGCGAGATGGCTACACCTTC
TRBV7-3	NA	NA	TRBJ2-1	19	CASSLKAPRGVSSRDEQFF	TGTGCCAGCAGCTTAAAGGCCCCCCGCGGGGTTTCCTCCAGGGATGAGCAGTTCTTC
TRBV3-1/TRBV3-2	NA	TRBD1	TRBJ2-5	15	CASSHRRQGQETQYF	TGTGCCAGCAGCCATCGAAGACAGGGCCAAGAGACCCAGTACTTC
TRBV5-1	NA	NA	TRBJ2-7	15	CASSLGDSAHYEQYF	TGCGCCAGCAGCTTGGGGGACTCCGCACACTACGAGCAGTACTTC
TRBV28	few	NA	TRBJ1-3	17	CASRAGAEKSSGNTIYF	TGTGCCAGCAGGGCAGGGGCGGAGAAGAGCTCTGGAAACACCATATATTTT
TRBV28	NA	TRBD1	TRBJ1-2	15	CASTHWDRNNYGYTF	TGTGCCAGCACTCATTGGGACAGGAATAACTATGGCTACACCTTC
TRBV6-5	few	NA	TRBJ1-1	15	CASSSRLRVNTEAFF	TGTGCCAGCAGTTCGCGTTTAAGAGTTAACACTGAAGCTTTCTTT
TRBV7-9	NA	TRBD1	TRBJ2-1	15	CASSGKGGLYNEQFF	TGTGCCAGCAGCGGAAAAGGGGGCCTCTACAATGAGCAGTTCTTC
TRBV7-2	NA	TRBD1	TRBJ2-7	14	CASSFRGSSYEQYF	TGTGCCAGCAGCTTCAGGGGGAGCTCCTACGAGCAGTACTTC
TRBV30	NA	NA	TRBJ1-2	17	CAWSYVWPGTFSDGYTF	TGTGCCTGGAGTTATGTGTGGCCCGGGACATTTTCGGATGGCTACACCTTC
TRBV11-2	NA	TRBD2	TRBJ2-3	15	CASSLVAGGTDTQYF	TGTGCCAGCAGCTTAGTAGCGGGGGGCACAGATACGCAGTATTTT
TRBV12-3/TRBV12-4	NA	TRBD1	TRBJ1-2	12	CASSRTGYGYTF	TGTGCCAGCAGTCGGACAGGCTATGGCTACACCTTC
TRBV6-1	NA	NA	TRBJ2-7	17	CASSGPRERVGPYEQYF	TGTGCCAGCAGTGGACCGAGGGAAAGGGTTGGACCCTACGAGCAGTACTTC
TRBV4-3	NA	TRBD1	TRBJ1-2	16	CASSQAGTAKTYGYTF	TGCGCCAGCAGCCAAGCGGGGACAGCAAAAACCTATGGCTACACCTTC
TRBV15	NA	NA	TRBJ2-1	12	CATSRVGESQFF	TGTGCCACCAGCAGAGTGGGCGAGTCTCAGTTCTTC